This T cell receptor (beta chain) was recovered during a study of regulatory T cells in long-lasting Graves disease. The CDR3 contains 15 residues. Per the germline V gene, CDR1 is SQVTM and CDR2 is ANQGSEA. V was clipped by 6 bases and J by 0 bases; unmatched bases: 8. TCR beta libraries were built with iRepertoire HTBI primers and Arm-PCR of CDR3 regions. Original handling: The study identified more than 50 TRBV and 11 to 15 TRBJ segments across samples. From the multiplex PCR reads, TCRdb called clonotypes with MiXCR, one entry per CDR3 protein. It is TCRdb's table, rather than the study itself, that gives the V and J calls and clone size. The repertoire consists of 700,000 or so distinct CDR3 sequences, with 30% occurring once and the leading ten covering about two fifths. General study results and limits: Segments TRBV28, TRBJ1-2 and TRBJ2-5 showed preferential usage in persistent disease.

Time point indicated: persistent/refractory GD, antithyroid drugs over 5 years with positive TRAb. Extracted RNA from PBMCs served as the source of the TCR library. In the case of this clonotype: Its antigen is not known.

The chain couples TRBV29-1 to TRBJ1-2; the match to TRBD1 covers 9 bases. The specimen comprised peripheral blood mononuclear cells (PBMCs), sampled when the disease was refractory, from a patient treated with antithyroid drugs. The receptor's source is a female donor with Graves disease. DNA for the CDR3: TGCAGCGTAGAGGGACAGGGTCTTACTAACTATGGCTACACCTTC. This encodes CSVEGQGLTNYGYTF.